The count of the clone carrying this T cell receptor (beta chain) is one. What it binds is unknown. This CDR3 is 18 amino acids long. V dropped 4 bases and J dropped 0; count of bases not matched to a gene: 10. CDR1 and CDR2 from the germline V gene are SGHNT and YYREEE (reference sequence). The source of the sample is a study of T cell responses to AZD1222 COVID-19 vaccine. Study results and caveats: Repertoire collection took place solely once the T cell response had peaked.

Clones were read by immunoSEQ multiplex PCR, and TCRdb kept only the in-frame ones, dropping some. The data hold some 130,000 clones, with 65% to 90% observed a single time. The receptor was isolated from an adult in good health. The V call is TRBV5-4, the J call TRBJ2-4; 10 bases fit TRBD2. Sequencing was performed on peripheral blood, taken on day 0 of AZD1222 vaccination. In DNA, the CDR3 is TGTGCCAGCAGCCCGGGGGGTAGCGGGGGGCTAGCCAAAAACATTCAGTACTTC. Its protein is CASSPGGSGGLAKNIQYF. The whole variable domain, remainder taken from reference TRBV5-4 and TRBJ2-4, is ETGVTQSPTHLIKTRGQQVTLRCSSQSGHNTVSWYQQALGQGPQFIFQYYREEENGRGNFPPRFSGLQFPNYSSELNVNALELDDSALYLCASSPGGSGGLAKNIQYFGAGTRLSVL.